This TCR beta chain was found in a study of cytomegalovirus exposure and HLA in healthy donors. Study outcomes and limitations: In vitro testing confirmed a few CMV-associated chains as specific for CMV antigens.

About this clone itself: The antigen is not known.

The primer mix had 60 Vbeta and 13 Jbeta primers. Measured with immunoSEQ multiplex PCR; TCRdb has only the in-frame clones, and not every one. The sample yields 200,000 to 250,000 clones, approximately 80% seen once. The sequence derives from a woman aged 40 to 50 in good health and CMV-seronegative. Material: PBMCs.

The CDR3 spells CASSSTQGLVHEQFF. DNA of the CDR3: TGCGCCAGCAGCTCTACACAGGGTTTGGTTCATGAGCAGTTCTTC. The rearrangement joins TRBV5-1 to TRBJ2-1, with D perhaps TRBD1 (6 bases). The CDR3 extends over 15 amino acids. The germline V gene has CDR1 SGHRS and CDR2 YFSETQ. Trimming left V 3 bases short and J 8 bases short, with 18 bases between. Full variable domain (missing parts from reference TRBV5-1 and TRBJ2-1): KAGVTQTPRYLIKTRGQQVTLSCSPISGHRSVSWYQQTPGQGLQFLFEYFSETQRNKGNFPGRFSGRQFSNSRSEMNVSTLELGDSALYLCASSSTQGLVHEQFFGPGTRLTVL.